Sequencing of this T cell receptor beta chain was carried out in a study of blood T cell repertoires in COVID-19. The wider study: The United States, Italy and Spain supplied acute and convalescent COVID-19 samples. PBMCs, B-cell-depleted T cells, or T cells provided the cDNA or gDNA that made up the material.

This CDR3 comprises 15 residues. J gave up 7 bases and V 6 bases, and 11 bases lay outside the gene matches. CDR1 MDHEN and CDR2 SYDVKM come from the germline V gene. How the authors handled the data: Estimated nucleated cell counts came from reference gene primer amplification. Clones were sequenced by immunoSEQ multiplex PCR, and TCRdb holds only the in-frame ones, with some missing. V, J and clone size reflect that table, while D and trimming were determined from the DNA. The sample has 40,000 or so clones, roughly 73% seen once. Sequenced sample: peripheral blood. The V gene is TRBV28, the J gene TRBJ2-1; 8 nucleotides match TRBD2. The clonotype originates from an older woman with acute or convalescent COVID-19. CDR3 protein: CASSPAGDLNNEQFF. The DNA for the CDR3 is TGTGCCAGCAGCCCAGCGGGAGACCTCAATAATGAGCAGTTCTTC.